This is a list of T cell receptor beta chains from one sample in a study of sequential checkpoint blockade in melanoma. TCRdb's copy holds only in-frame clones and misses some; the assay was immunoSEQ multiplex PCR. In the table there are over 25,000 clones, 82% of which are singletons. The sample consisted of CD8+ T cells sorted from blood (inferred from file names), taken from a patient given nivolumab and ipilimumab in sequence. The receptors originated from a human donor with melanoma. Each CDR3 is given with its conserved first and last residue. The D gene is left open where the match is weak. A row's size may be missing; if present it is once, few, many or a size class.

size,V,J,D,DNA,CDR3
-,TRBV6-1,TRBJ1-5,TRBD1,TGTGCCAGCAGACCGGGACAGATCTCCAATCAGCCCCAGCATTTT,CASRPGQISNQPQHF
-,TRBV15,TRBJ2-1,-,TGTGCCACCAGCAGACGAACGCAGATTTACAATGAGCAGTTCTTC,CATSRRTQIYNEQFF
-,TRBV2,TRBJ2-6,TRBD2,TGTGCCAGCAGCCGGTGGGGGGGGGACGACTCTGGGGCCAACGTCCTGACTTTC,CASSRWGGDDSGANVLTF
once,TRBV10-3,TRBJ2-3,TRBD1,TGTGCCATCAGCGAGACAGGGCGGGGCACAGATACGCAGTATTTT,CAISETGRGTDTQYF
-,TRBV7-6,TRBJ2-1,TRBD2,TGTGCCAGCAGCTCCCGACTAGCGGGAGGGCGGAATGAGCAGTTCTTC,CASSSRLAGGRNEQFF
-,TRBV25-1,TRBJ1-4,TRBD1,TGTGCCAGCAGTGAACTTCAGGGGGTGGAAAAACTGTTTTTT,CASSELQGVEKLFF
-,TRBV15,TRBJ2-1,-,TGTGCCACCAGCAGGCGGGATCCCGCCATCGCTGAGCAGTTCTTC,CATSRRDPAIAEQFF
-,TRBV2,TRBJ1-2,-,TGTGCCAGCATCCAAGAGGGCGGCCTCGAAAGATATGGCTACACCTTC,CASIQEGGLERYGYTF
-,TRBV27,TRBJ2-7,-,TGTGCCAGCAGTCCAAGGAGCTCCTACGAGCAGTACTTC,CASSPRSSYEQYF
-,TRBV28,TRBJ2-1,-,TGTGCCAGCAGTTTTAGGGGGGGAAGCAATGAGCAGTTCTTC,CASSFRGGSNEQFF
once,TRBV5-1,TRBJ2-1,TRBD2,TGCGCCAGCAGCAGGGGACTAGCCCAAGAGCAGTTCTTC,CASSRGLAQEQFF
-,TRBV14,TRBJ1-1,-,TGTGCCAGCAGCCAAGATTATCAAGCTTTCTTT,CASSQDYQAFF
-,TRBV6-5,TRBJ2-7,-,TGTGCCAGCAGTTTTGCCGGGACTGAGATGGACGAGCAGTACTTC,CASSFAGTEMDEQYF
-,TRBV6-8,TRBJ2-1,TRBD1,TGTGCCAGCAGTTACTCGACAGGGGCAACAGGGTCCTACAATGAGCAGTTCTTC,CASSYSTGATGSYNEQFF
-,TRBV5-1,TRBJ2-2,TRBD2,TGCGCCAGCAGCCTTCGGGCTAGCGGGAGAGTGAACACCGGGGAGCTGTTTTTT,CASSLRASGRVNTGELFF
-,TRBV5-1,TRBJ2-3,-,TGCGCCAGCAGCCGTAGCACAGATACGCAGTATTTT,CASSRSTDTQYF
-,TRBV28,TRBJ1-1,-,TGTGCCAGCAGTTCTGACACTCCGAACACTGAAGCTTTCTTT,CASSSDTPNTEAFF
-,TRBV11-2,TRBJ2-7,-,TGTGCCAGCAGCTTAGTGGGGGGGCGGGACGAGCAGTACTTC,CASSLVGGRDEQYF
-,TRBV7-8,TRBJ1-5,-,TGTGCCAGCAGCTTAGAGGGACAACCTTGGGGTCAGCCCCAGCATTTT,CASSLEGQPWGQPQHF